This T cell receptor (beta chain) was sequenced for a study of early T cells in non-severe SARS-CoV-2 infection. Study background: Unsorted whole blood bulk RNA was sequenced, with unpaired chains. Study outcomes and limitations: VDJdb matching skewed toward anti-spike CD8 responses, missing private and CD4 specificities.

This clonotype was detected ten times or more. No antigen is known for it. Researchers attached unique molecular identifiers to individual cDNA molecules. TCRdb used MiXCR to reprocess the 5' RACE reads, holding one entry per CDR3 protein. This sample has roughly 120,000 distinct CDR3 sequences, with roughly 13% found just once. The material sequenced was whole blood, taken at baseline. The sequence was collected from an adult who was a healthcare worker with PCR-confirmed SARS-CoV-2 infection or an uninfected control (not recorded which).

CDR3 protein: CASRIDRGRNSPLHF. CDR3 in DNA: TGTGCCAGCAGGATCGACAGGGGGCGAAATTCACCCCTCCACTTT. This chain joins TRBV2 and TRBJ1-6; 10 bases match TRBD1. The CDR3 sequence is 15 residues long. From germline, CDR1 is SNHLY and CDR2 FYNNEI. The trim removed 6 bases at V and 7 bases at J, leaving 6 bases unmatched.